The 19 T cell receptor beta chains listed next were all sequenced from one sample in a study of T-cell reconstitution after alpha-beta-depleted transplantation in children. Unique molecular identifiers were built into the TCRbeta library. TCRdb reanalysed the PCR reads using MiXCR and keeps one entry per CDR3 protein. The table includes about 78,000 distinct CDR3 sequences, roughly an eighth detected once. The specimen comprised PBMCs, mostly from graft donor cells, sampled 180 days after TCRalphabeta/CD19-depleted stem cell transplant. The source is a male patient aged 2 to 9 who had a stem cell transplant for acute lymphoblastic leukemia, so the T cells may come from the graft donor.

This clonotype came up a few times. The chain joins TRBV28 to TRBJ2-5, with TRBD2 identical over 7 bases. V trimming: 7 bases; J trimming: 5 bases; junction bases outside the gene matches: 16. CDR3 size: 16 residues. Germline CDR1 MDHEN, CDR2 SYDVKM. This chain's CDR3 is CASISDQRDWRETQYF. For the CDR3, the DNA is TGTGCCAGCATCTCGGACCAGCGGGACTGGAGGGAGACCCAGTACTTC.

CDR3 sequence reads: CSAAGGITGELFF. The DNA of the CDR3 is TGCAGTGCTGCAGGGGGCATCACCGGGGAGCTGTTTTTT. J is TRBJ2-2 and V is TRBV20-1, with 8 bases matching TRBD1. The junction had 3 bases not matched to a gene; V was cut back by 5 bases and J by 4 bases. The CDR3 runs 13 residues. Germline values: CDR1 DFQATT, CDR2 SNEGSKA (reference sequence).

This sequence joins TRBV15 and TRBJ1-1; no reliable D call. The CDR3 spans 13 residues. Trimming removed 0 bases at V and 10 bases at J, with 12 bases between. Looked up from germline, CDR1 is LNHNV and CDR2 is YYDKDF (reference sequence). The CDR3 region has the DNA TGTGCCACCAGCAGAGATTTAGAAGAGGCAGCTTTCTTT. Translated: CATSRDLEEAAFF.

This rearrangement joins TRBV6-1 to TRBJ2-7, with unresolved D. Trimming cost V 1 base and J 7 bases, with 11 bases left between them. The CDR3 runs 13 residues. Looked up from germline, CDR1 is MNHNS and CDR2 is SASEGT. The CDR3 nucleotides read TGTGCCAGCAGTGAAGGTGGGATTCGAGAGCAGTACTTC. Translation gives CASSEGGIREQYF.

The chain couples TRBV7-9 to TRBJ2-5, with a possible D match to TRBD1 (5 bases). This CDR3 region has 12 residues. CDR1 is SEHNR and CDR2 is FQNEAQ in the germline V gene (reference sequence). Trimming took 5 bases from V and 3 from J, leaving 7 bases between them. CDR3 bases: TGTGCCAGCAGCGCGACAGAAGAGACCCAGTACTTC. This codes for CASSATEETQYF. Together with reference TRBV7-9 and TRBJ2-5, the CDR3 gives the full variable domain: DTGVSQNPRHKITKRGQNVTFRCDPISEHNRLYWYRQTLGQGPEFLTYFQNEAQLEKSRLLSDRFSAERPKGSFSTLEIQRTEQGDSAMYLCASSATEETQYFGPGTRLLVL.

The V call is TRBV5-1, the J call TRBJ2-6; D is unresolved. V gave up 0 bases and J gave up 0 bases, with 13 bases separating them. This CDR3 contains 18 residues. CDR1 is SGHRS, CDR2 YFSETQ, per germline. CDR3 residues: CASSLGRMYFSGANVLTF. Written as DNA, the CDR3 is TGCGCCAGCAGCTTGGGACGGATGTATTTCTCTGGGGCCAACGTCCTGACTTTC.

This clonotype was observed a handful of times. This rearrangement joins TRBV10-3 to TRBJ2-7, with 7 bases that match TRBD1. V trimming: 6 bases; J trimming: 2 bases; junction bases outside the gene matches: 10. The CDR3 loop spans 15 amino acids. The germline V gene has CDR1 ENHRY and CDR2 SYGVKD. DNA for the CDR3: TGTGCCATCAGAGTGGACAGGTATGGACCCTACGAGCAGTACTTC. It translates to CAIRVDRYGPYEQYF.

The J gene is TRBJ2-3, the V gene TRBV4-2; D is unresolved. The CDR3 is 14 amino acids. Trimming took 0 bases from V and 3 from J, leaving 7 bases between them. Germline loops: CDR1 LGHNA, CDR2 YNFKEQ. The CDR3 sequence: CASSQELATDTQYF. CDR3 nucleotide sequence: TGTGCCAGCAGCCAAGAATTGGCAACAGATACGCAGTATTTT.

This clonotype was picked up many times. The V and J genes are TRBV10-1 and TRBJ2-1; TRBD2 agrees at 8 bases. Trimming cost V 5 bases and J 12 bases; bases outside gene matches: 12. This CDR3 is built from 14 residues. The germline V gene has CDR1 WNHNN and CDR2 SYGVQD (reference sequence). The CDR3: CASSPRSGGGPQFF. The DNA of the CDR3 is TGCGCCAGCAGTCCTCGGAGCGGGGGCGGACCGCAGTTCTTC.

The rearrangement uses TRBV10-3 and TRBJ1-6, with 7 bases matching TRBD1. The CDR3 length is 14 residues. V lost 5 bases and J lost 7; bases outside the gene matches: 5. The germline gives CDR1 ENHRY, CDR2 SYGVKD. The CDR3, as DNA: TGTGCCATCAGTCCGGGACAGAGGAATTCACCCCTCCACTTT. It specifies CAISPGQRNSPLHF.

The gene calls are TRBV7-2 and TRBJ1-5, with TRBD1 matching 10 bases. Trimming took 2 bases from V and 8 from J; bases not matched to a gene: 9. The CDR3 totals 16 residues. Germline V gene sequence: CDR1 SGHTA, CDR2 FQGNSA. The CDR3 sequence: CASSLSRDRGLKPQHF. CDR3 nucleotide sequence: TGTGCCAGCAGCTTAAGCCGAGACAGGGGGCTCAAGCCCCAGCATTTT.

This rearrangement joins TRBV27 to TRBJ2-3; the D is unclear. From germline, CDR1 is MNHEY and CDR2 SMNVEV (reference sequence). Trimming removed 0 bases from V and 1 base from J, with 2 bases in between. The CDR3 is 13 amino acids. Written as DNA, the CDR3 is TGTGCCAGCAGTTTATCTCGCACAGATACGCAGTATTTT. Its translation is CASSLSRTDTQYF.

The chain carries TRBV10-3 and TRBJ2-7; 8 bases match TRBD2. This CDR3 region has 14 residues. Trimming cost V 3 bases and J 3 bases; bases outside gene matches: 4. Germline V gene lookup returns CDR1 ENHRY and CDR2 SYGVKD. The CDR3 nucleotides are TGTGCCATCAGTGATCTCCTAGCGGGCTACGAGCAGTACTTC. Residues: CAISDLLAGYEQYF.

This clonotype was counted at least ten times. CDR3 coding DNA: TGTGCCACCAGTGCTCGGTGGGAGCGGGGGAAGAGTGAGCAGTTCTTC. The encoded protein is CATSARWERGKSEQFF. The V gene is TRBV24-1, the J gene TRBJ2-1; 8 bases align to TRBD2. From germline, CDR1 is KGHDR and CDR2 SFDVKD. This CDR3 contains 16 residues. Losses at the gene ends were 5 bases for V and 9 bases for J; bases not matched to a gene: 14.

V is TRBV5-6 and J is TRBJ2-5, with 7 bases identical to TRBD2. The CDR3 has 15 residues. CDR1 SGHDT and CDR2 YYEEEE come from the germline V gene. Trimming took 6 bases from V and 3 from J; bases not matched to a gene: 11. For the CDR3, the DNA is TGTGCCAGCACCCTTCGCCGGGGGGTAAAAGAGACCCAGTACTTC. This sequence encodes CASTLRRGVKETQYF. Full variable domain (missing parts from reference TRBV5-6 and TRBJ2-5): DAGVTQSPTHLIKTRGQQVTLRCSPKSGHDTVSWYQQALGQGPQFIFQYYEEEERQRGNFPDRFSGHQFPNYSSELNVNALLLGDSALYLCASTLRRGVKETQYFGPGTRLLVL.

CDR3 amino acids: CSATRGGETQYF. The CDR3 DNA sequence: TGCAGTGCCACCAGGGGGGGAGAGACCCAGTACTTC. The rearrangement uses TRBV20-1 and TRBJ2-5; possibly TRBD1 or TRBD2 for D (7 bases each). CDR1 is DFQATT and CDR2 is SNEGSKA in the germline V gene (reference sequence). Trimming removed 6 bases at V and 4 bases at J, with 12 bases between. The CDR3 is 12 residues long.

This clonotype was seen more than once but under ten times. The V and J genes are TRBV7-9 and TRBJ2-1, with 7 nucleotides matching TRBD1. V shed 1 base and J 8 bases; nucleotides not matched to a gene: 8. The germline gives CDR1 SEHNR, CDR2 FQNEAQ (reference sequence). The CDR3 has 15 amino acids. The chain's CDR3 is CASSLGLTGWHEQFF. CDR3 coding DNA: TGTGCCAGCAGCTTAGGGTTGACAGGGTGGCATGAGCAGTTCTTC.

The CDR3 protein is CSARTTYDQPQHF. CDR3 nucleotide sequence: TGCAGTGCCAGGACCACTTATGATCAGCCCCAGCATTTT. The rearrangement uses TRBV20-1 and TRBJ1-5; D is ambiguous. Trimming took off 6 bases at V and 5 bases at J, with 14 bases between the two ends. Germline-derived CDR1 and CDR2 are DFQATT and SNEGSKA (reference sequence). CDR3 length: 13 amino acids.

The chain employs TRBV5-1 and TRBJ2-5; maybe TRBD1 (6 bases). From germline, CDR1 is SGHRS and CDR2 YFSETQ. Trimming removed 2 bases from V and 6 bases from J, with 14 bases in between. The CDR3 has 14 residues. The DNA of the CDR3 is TGCGCCAGCAGCTTCGACGTTCAGGGGCAGACCCAGTACTTC. Translated, it gives CASSFDVQGQTQYF.